The 2 T cell receptor beta chains given below trace back to one sample, sequenced in a study of blood T cell repertoires in COVID-19. Sequencing was performed with immunoSEQ multiplex PCR; in TCRdb, only in-frame clones are kept and a portion is missing. The table has 250,000 to 350,000 clones, about nine tenths seen once. The sample comprised peripheral blood. These receptors all stem from a woman in her twenties or thirties who had recovered from COVID-19.

Here the CDR3 DNA reads TGTGCTAGTGGTTTTTTGTCCGGGGGTGGCACCGGGGAGCTGTTTTTT. Protein: CASGFLSGGGTGELFF. The chain couples TRBV12-5 to TRBJ2-2, with D perhaps matching TRBD2 (6 bases). Deletions cut 3 bases from V and 4 bases from J, with 15 bases between. Looked up from germline, CDR1 is LGHNT and CDR2 is FRNRAP. The CDR3 loop spans 16 amino acids.

The CDR3 region has the DNA TGCGCCAGCAGTGGACAAATAAATTCACCCCTCCACTTT. Translating it yields CASSGQINSPLHF. The rearrangement links TRBV10-2 to TRBJ1-6; D unresolved. Trimming stripped 4 bases from V and 7 bases from J, with 8 bases between. The CDR3 spans 13 residues. Looked up from germline, CDR1 is WSHSY and CDR2 is SAAADI.